The clone carrying this T cell receptor beta chain was detected many times. The antigen remains unidentified. As to time point: patch test 2, 6 weeks after DPC sensitization. The treatment here: therapeutic diphenylcyclopropenone sensitization with weekly scalp DPC. Extraction yielded total RNA from whole blood (unfractionated). The data originate from a study of human T cells and chemical hapten exposure. Study context: The study sensitized with 2% DPC on a roughly 2 cm by roughly 2 cm patch of upper inner arm skin. The study, taken as a whole, reports: Following DPC sensitization, TCRs present above 1 in 1000 frequency showed no change.

Unique molecular identifiers were linked by the library to individual cDNA molecules. Each CDR3 protein gets one entry after TCRdb re-called the RACE reads with MiXCR. The sample contains roughly 140,000 distinct CDR3 sequences, approximately 10% of which appear only once. The CDR3 length is 14 residues. Germline lookup yields CDR1 SGHTA and CDR2 FQGNSA. Trimming at V came to 2 bases and at J to 2 bases, leaving 2 bases not matched to a gene. The TCR originated in a woman aged 45-65 years with alopecia areata. Some clones in this sample may be carry-over from other donors' samples. The sequencing here drew on whole blood, taken in connection with sensitization to the hapten diphenylcyclopropenone (DPC). This sequence joins TRBV7-2 and TRBJ2-5; 7 nucleotides match TRBD2. CDR3 bases: TGTGCCAGCAGCTTAAGGCGGGAGCAAGAGACCCAGTACTTC. Translation gives CASSLRREQETQYF.